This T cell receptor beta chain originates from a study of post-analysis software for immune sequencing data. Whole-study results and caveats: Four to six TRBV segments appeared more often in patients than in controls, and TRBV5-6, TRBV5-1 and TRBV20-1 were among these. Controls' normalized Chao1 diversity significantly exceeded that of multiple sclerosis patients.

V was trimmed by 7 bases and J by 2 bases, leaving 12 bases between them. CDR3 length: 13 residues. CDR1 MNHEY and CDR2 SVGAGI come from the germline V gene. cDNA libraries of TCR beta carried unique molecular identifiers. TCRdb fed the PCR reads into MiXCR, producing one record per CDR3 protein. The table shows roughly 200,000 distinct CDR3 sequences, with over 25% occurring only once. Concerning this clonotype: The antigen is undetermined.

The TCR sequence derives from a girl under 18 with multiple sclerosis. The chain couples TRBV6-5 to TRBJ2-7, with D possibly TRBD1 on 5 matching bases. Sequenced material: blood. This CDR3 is CASTKTATYEQYF. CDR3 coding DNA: TGTGCCAGCACCAAGACAGCAACCTACGAGCAGTACTTC.